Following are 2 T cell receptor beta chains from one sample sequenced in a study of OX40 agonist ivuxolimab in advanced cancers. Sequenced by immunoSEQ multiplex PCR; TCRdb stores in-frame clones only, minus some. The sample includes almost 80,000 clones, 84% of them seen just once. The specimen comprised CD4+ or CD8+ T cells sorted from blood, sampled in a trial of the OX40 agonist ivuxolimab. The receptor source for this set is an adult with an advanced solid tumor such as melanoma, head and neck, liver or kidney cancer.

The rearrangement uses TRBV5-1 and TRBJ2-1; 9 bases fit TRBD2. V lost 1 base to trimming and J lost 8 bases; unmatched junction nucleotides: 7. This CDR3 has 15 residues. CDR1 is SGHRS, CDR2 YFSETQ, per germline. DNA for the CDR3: TGCGCCAGCAGCTTGCCGGCGGGAGGGCGGGATGAGCAGTTCTTC. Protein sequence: CASSLPAGGRDEQFF.

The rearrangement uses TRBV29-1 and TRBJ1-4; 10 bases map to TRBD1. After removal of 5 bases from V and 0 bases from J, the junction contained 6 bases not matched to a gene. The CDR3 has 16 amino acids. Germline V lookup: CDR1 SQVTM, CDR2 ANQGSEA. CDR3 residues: CSVRPTGGSTNEKLFF. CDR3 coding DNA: TGCAGCGTTCGACCGACAGGGGGCTCAACTAATGAAAAACTGTTTTTT.